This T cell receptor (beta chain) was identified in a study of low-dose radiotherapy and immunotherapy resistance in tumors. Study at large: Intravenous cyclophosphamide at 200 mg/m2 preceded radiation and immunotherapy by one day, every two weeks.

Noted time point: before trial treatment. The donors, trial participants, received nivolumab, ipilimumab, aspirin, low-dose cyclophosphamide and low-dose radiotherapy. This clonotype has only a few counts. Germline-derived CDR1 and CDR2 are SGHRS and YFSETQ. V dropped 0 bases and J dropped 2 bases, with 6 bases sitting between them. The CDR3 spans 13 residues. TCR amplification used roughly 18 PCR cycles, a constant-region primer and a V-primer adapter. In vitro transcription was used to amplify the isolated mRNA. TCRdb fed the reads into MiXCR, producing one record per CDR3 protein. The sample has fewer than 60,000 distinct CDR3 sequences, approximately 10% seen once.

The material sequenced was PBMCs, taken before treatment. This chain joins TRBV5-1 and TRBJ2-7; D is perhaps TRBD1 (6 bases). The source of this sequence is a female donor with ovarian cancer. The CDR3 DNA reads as TGCGCCAGCAGCTTGGAGGGGGCCTACGAGCAGTACTTC. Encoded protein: CASSLEGAYEQYF.